Shown below are 3 T cell receptor beta chains from a single sample sequenced in a study of blood T cell repertoires in COVID-19. Assay: immunoSEQ multiplex PCR; the TCRdb copy retains only in-frame clones and omits some. The repertoire includes around 160,000 clones, about four fifths of them detected once, and over 12% sits in the top ten. Sequencing was carried out using peripheral blood. The receptors were sampled from a human donor with acute or convalescent COVID-19. The donor label of this sample is uncertain.

This clone was detected only a few times. The chain is built from TRBV7-2 and TRBJ2-7; the match to TRBD2 covers 11 bases. Losses at the gene ends were 1 base for V and 5 bases for J; bases not matched to a gene: 4. CDR3 size: 15 residues. Germline V lookup: CDR1 SGHTA, CDR2 FQGNSA. CDR3 sequence: CASSLVAGGRDEQYF. The CDR3 bases are TGTGCCAGCAGCTTAGTAGCGGGGGGGCGCGACGAGCAGTACTTC. The entire variable domain, with the rest obtained from reference TRBV7-2 and TRBJ2-7, is as follows: GAGVSQSPSNKVTEKGKDVELRCDPISGHTALYWYRQSLGQGLEFLIYFQGNSAPDKSGLPSDRFSAERTGGSVSTLTIQRTQQEDSAVYLCASSLVAGGRDEQYFGPGTRLTVT.

The rearrangement joins TRBV2 to TRBJ2-5; 7 nucleotides line up with TRBD1. CDR1 and CDR2 from the germline V gene are SNHLY and FYNNEI. The V and J ends lost 6 bases and 5 bases, in that order; junction bases with no gene match: 9. The CDR3 consists of 14 residues. The CDR3 nucleotides read TGTGCCAGCAGCACCGGGACAGTTCGGGAGACCCAGTACTTC. It yields the protein CASSTGTVRETQYF. The full variable domain, in which reference TRBV2 and TRBJ2-5 provide the parts outside the CDR3, is EPEVTQTPSHQVTQMGQEVILRCVPISNHLYFYWYRQILGQKVEFLVSFYNNEISEKSEIFDDQFSVERPDGSNFTLKIRSTKLEDSAMYFCASSTGTVRETQYFGPGTRLLVL.

J is TRBJ1-2 and V is TRBV2; 8 bases match TRBD1. The germline V gene encodes CDR1 SNHLY and CDR2 FYNNEI. V trimming: 7 bases; J trimming: 2 bases; junction bases outside the gene matches: 6. This CDR3 is 14 amino acids long. For the CDR3, the DNA is TGTGCCAGCAAGGAGGGACAGGTGAACTATGGCTACACCTTC. It is translated as CASKEGQVNYGYTF. Complete variable domain (other parts from reference TRBV2 and TRBJ1-2): EPEVTQTPSHQVTQMGQEVILRCVPISNHLYFYWYRQILGQKVEFLVSFYNNEISEKSEIFDDQFSVERPDGSNFTLKIRSTKLEDSAMYFCASKEGQVNYGYTFGSGTRLTVV.